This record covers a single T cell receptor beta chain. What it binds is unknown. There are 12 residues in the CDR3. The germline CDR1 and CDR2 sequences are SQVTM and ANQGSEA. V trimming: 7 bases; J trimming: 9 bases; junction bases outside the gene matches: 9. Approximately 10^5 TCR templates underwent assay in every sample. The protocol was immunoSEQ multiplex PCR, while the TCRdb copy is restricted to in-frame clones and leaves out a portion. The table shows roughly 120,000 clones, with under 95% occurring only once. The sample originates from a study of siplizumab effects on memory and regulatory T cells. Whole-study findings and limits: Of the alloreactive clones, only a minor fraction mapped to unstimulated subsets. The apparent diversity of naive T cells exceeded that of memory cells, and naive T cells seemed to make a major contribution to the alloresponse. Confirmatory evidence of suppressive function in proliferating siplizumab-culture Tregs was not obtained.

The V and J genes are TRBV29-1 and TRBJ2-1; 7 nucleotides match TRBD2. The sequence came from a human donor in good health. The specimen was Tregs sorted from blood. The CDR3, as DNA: TGCAGCGGGTCGACGGGGGGAGGTGAGCAGTTCTTC. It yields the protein CSGSTGGGEQFF.